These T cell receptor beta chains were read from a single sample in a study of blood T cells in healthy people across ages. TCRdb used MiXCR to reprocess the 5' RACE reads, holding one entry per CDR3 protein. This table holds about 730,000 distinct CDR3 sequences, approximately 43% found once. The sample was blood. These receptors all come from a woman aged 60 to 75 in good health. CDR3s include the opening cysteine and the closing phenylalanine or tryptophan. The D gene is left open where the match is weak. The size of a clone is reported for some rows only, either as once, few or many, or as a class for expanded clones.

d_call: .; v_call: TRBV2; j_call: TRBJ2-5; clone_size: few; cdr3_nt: TGTGCCAGCAGTGAAATTTCAGGGGTCGAGACCCAGTACTTC; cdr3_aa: CASSEISGVETQYF
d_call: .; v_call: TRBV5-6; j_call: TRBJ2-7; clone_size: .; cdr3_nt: TGTGCCAGCAGCAGAGGCGACTCCTACGAGCAGTACTTC; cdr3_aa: CASSRGDSYEQYF
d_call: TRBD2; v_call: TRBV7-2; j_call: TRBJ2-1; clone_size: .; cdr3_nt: TGTGCCAGCAGCTTAGAGGCTAGCGGTTTAGGCTGTGAGCAGTTCTTC; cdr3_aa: CASSLEASGLGCEQFF
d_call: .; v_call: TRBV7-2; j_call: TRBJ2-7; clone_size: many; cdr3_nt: TGTGCCAGCAGCTTAATGGGGCAGGGAGGAGACGAGCAGTACTTC; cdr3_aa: CASSLMGQGGDEQYF
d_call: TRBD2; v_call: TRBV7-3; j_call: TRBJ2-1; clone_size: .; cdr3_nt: TGTGCCAGCAGCTTAGCGGGAGGGGTTGGCAATGAGCAGTTCTTC; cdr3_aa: CASSLAGGVGNEQFF
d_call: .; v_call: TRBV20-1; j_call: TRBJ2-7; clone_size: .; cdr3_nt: TGCAGTGCTAGAGATCGGGCGGTCTCCTACGAGCAGTACTTC; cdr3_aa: CSARDRAVSYEQYF
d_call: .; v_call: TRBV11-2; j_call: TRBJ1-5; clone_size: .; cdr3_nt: TGTGCCAGCAGCCGGGACGGACCAAATCAGCCCCAGCATTTT; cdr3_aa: CASSRDGPNQPQHF
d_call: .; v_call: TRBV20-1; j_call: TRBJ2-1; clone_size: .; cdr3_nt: TGCAGTGCTAGCGGCGGACACAATGAGCAGTTCTTC; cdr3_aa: CSASGGHNEQFF
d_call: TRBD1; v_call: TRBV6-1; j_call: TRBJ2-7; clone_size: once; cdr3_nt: TGTGCCAGCAGGATCATGGGACAGATCTACGAGCAGTACTTC; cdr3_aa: CASRIMGQIYEQYF
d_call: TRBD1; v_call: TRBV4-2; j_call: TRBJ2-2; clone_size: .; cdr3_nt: TGTGCCAGCAGCCAACCCGGGACAGGCCACACCGGGGAGCTGTTTTTT; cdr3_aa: CASSQPGTGHTGELFF
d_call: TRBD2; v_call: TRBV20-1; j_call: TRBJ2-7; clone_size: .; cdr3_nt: TGCAGTGCTAGAGAAAGCGGGGGTGCCTACGAGCAGTACTTC; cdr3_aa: CSARESGGAYEQYF
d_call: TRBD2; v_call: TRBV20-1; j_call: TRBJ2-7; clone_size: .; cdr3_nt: TGCAGTGCGGGACTAGCGGCGGGCTACGAGCAGTACTTC; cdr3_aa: CSAGLAAGYEQYF
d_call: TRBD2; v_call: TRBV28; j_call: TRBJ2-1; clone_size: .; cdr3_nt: TGTGCCAGCAGAACCGGGGGGGGCTCCTACAATGAGCAGTTGTTC; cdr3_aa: CASRTGGGSYNEQLF
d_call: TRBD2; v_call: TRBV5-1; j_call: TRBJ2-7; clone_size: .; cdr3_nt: TGCGCCAGCAGCTTGGTTAGGACTAGCGAGTCTTACGAGCAGTACTTC; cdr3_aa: CASSLVRTSESYEQYF
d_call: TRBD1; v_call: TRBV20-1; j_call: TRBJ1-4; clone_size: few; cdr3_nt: TGCAGTGCTCCCAGGGGGGCCCCAGAAGAAAAACTGTTTTTT; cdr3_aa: CSAPRGAPEEKLFF
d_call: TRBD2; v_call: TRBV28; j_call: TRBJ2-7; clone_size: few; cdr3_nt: TGTGCCAGCAGTTGGGGTAGCGGGAGTGACTACGAGCAGTACTTC; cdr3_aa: CASSWGSGSDYEQYF
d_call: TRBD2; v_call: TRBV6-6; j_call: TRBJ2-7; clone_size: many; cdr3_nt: TGTGCCAGCATTCCCATAGCGGGATTCTCCTACGAGCAGTACTTC; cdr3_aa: CASIPIAGFSYEQYF
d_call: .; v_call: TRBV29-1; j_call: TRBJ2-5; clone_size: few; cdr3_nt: TGCAGCGTTGAAAGTTGGCGGACACAAGAGACCCAGTACTTC; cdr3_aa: CSVESWRTQETQYF
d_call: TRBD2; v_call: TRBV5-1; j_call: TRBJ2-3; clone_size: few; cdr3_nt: TGCGCCAGCGGGAGCGGGGCCCACACAGATACGCAGTATTTT; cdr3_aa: CASGSGAHTDTQYF
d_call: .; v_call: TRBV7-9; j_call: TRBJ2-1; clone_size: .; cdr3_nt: TGTGCCAGCAGCTTACCCCGAAGTATCAATGAGCAGTTCTTC; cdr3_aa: CASSLPRSINEQFF
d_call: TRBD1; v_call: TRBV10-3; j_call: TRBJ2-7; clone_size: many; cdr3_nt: TGTGCCATCAGAGCAGTACAGGGGAGCTCCTACGAGCAGTACTTC; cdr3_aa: CAIRAVQGSSYEQYF
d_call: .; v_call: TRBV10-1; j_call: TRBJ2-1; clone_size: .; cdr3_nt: TGCGCCAGCAGTCGAGGGGAGTATGCGGATGAGCAGTTCTTC; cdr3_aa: CASSRGEYADEQFF
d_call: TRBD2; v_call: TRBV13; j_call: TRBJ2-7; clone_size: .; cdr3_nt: TGTGCCAGCAGCATGGGACTAGCGGGAGCCGAGCAGTACTTC; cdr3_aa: CASSMGLAGAEQYF
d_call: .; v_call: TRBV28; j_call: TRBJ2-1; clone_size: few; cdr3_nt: TGTGCCAGCAGGCGGGACTCCTACAATGAGCAGTTCTTC; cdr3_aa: CASRRDSYNEQFF
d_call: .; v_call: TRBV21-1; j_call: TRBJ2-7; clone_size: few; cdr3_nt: TGTGCCAGCAGCAAATGGGGTAATGAGCAGTACTTC; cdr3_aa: CASSKWGNEQYF
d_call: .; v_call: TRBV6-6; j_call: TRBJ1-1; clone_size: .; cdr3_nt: TGTACCAGCAAGCGGGAGCAATACACTGAAGCTTTCTTT; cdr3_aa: CTSKREQYTEAFF
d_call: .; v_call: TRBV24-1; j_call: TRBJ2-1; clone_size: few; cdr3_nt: TGTGCCACCAGTGATCGACTAATCGGGGAGCAGTTCTTC; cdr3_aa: CATSDRLIGEQFF
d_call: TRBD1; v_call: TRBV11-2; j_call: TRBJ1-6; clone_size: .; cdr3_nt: TGTGCCAGCAAGGGACAGGGAACCTATAATTCACCCCTCCACTTT; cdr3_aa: CASKGQGTYNSPLHF
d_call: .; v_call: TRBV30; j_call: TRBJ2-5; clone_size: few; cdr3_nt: TGTGCCTGGAGTGCCCTACAGGTGGGCAACCAAGAGACCCAGTACTTC; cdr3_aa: CAWSALQVGNQETQYF
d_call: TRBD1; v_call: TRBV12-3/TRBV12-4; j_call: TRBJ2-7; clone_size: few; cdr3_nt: TGTGCCAGCAGTTTTCGACAGGGGCGTCTCAACGAGCAGTACTTC; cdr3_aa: CASSFRQGRLNEQYF
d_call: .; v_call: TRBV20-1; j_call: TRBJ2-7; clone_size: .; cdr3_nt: TGCAGTGCTAGAGATCATGTAGCCACCTACGAGCAGTACTTC; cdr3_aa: CSARDHVATYEQYF
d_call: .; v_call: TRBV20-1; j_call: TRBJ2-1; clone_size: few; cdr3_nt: TGCAGTGCTAGAGATCAGCCTACGCCAAATACCTCAAGGTTCTTC; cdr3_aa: CSARDQPTPNTSRFF
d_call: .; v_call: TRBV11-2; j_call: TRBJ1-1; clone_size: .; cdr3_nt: TGTGCCAGCAGCTTCCATAGTGAAGCTTTCTTT; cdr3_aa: CASSFHSEAFF
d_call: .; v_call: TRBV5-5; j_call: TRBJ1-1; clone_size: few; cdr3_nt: TGTGCCAGCAGCTTGGGGTCTAGGAACACTGAAGCTTTCTTT; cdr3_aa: CASSLGSRNTEAFF
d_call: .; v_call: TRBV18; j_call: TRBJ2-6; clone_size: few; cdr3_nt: TGTGCCAGCTCACCACCTGCTGGGGCCAACGTCCTGACTTTC; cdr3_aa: CASSPPAGANVLTF
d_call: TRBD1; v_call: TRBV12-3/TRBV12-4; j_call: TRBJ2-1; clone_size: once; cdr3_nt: TGTGCCAGCAGTTCAACCGGGACAGGGTTTTACAATGAGCAGTTCTTC; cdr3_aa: CASSSTGTGFYNEQFF
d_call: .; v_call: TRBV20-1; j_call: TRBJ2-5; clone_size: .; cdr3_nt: TGCAGTATCCGAGGTTTCCAAGAGACCCAGTACTTC; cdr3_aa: CSIRGFQETQYF
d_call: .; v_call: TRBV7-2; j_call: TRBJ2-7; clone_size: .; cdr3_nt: TGTGCCAGCAGCTTGCGGAACAGGGACAACGAGCAGTACTTC; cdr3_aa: CASSLRNRDNEQYF
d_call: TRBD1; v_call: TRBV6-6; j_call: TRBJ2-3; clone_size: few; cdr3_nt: TGTGCCAGCAGAAAGACAGGGAGCACAGATACGCAGTATTTT; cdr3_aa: CASRKTGSTDTQYF
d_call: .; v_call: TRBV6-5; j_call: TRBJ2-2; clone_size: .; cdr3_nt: TGTGCCATCAGTTATCACATGAACACCGGGGAGCTGTTTTTT; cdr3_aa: CAISYHMNTGELFF
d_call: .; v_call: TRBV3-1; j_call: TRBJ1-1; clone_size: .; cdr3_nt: TGTGCCAGCAGCCAAGGTGGCCAACAGGGTATGAAAGCTTTCTTT; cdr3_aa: CASSQGGQQGMKAFF
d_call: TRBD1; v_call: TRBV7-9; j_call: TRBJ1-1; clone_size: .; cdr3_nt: TGTGCCAGCAGCTCTGGACAGGGCGAGAACACTGAAGCTTTCTTT; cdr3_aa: CASSSGQGENTEAFF